These T cell receptor beta chains were read from a single sample in a study of blood T cell repertoires in COVID-19. Clones were sequenced by immunoSEQ multiplex PCR, and TCRdb holds only the in-frame ones, with some missing. Among over 120,000 clones listed, around 82% were seen once. Input material: peripheral blood. The source is a woman aged 60-75 years with acute or convalescent COVID-19. CDR3s include the opening cysteine and the closing phenylalanine or tryptophan. D genes are given only for firm matches. Clone size is stated in some rows and not others, as once, few, many or a class when expanded.

>-|TRBJ2-7|-|TRBV6-2/TRBV6-3
TGTGCCAGCAGTCAAGGTCTAGGATCCTACGAGCAGTACTTC
CASSQGLGSYEQYF
>once|TRBJ1-4|-|TRBV4-3
TGCGCCAGCAGCCAAGACGGAAAGGGAGGTCGGAATGAAAAACTGTTTTTT
CASSQDGKGGRNEKLFF
>-|TRBJ1-1|TRBD1|TRBV5-4
TGTGCCAGCAGCTTGTCCCGGGACAGACACACTCAAGCTTTCTTT
CASSLSRDRHTQAFF
>-|TRBJ2-7|-|TRBV25-1
TGTGCCAGCAGTGAAGGCGGCTCCTACGAGCAGTACTTC
CASSEGGSYEQYF
>-|TRBJ1-6|-|TRBV28
TGTGCCAGCAGTCCGACAGGCTATAATTCACCCCTCCACTTT
CASSPTGYNSPLHF
>-|TRBJ1-2|-|TRBV6-6
TGTGCCAGCAGTCCAGTTAACTATGGCTACACCTTC
CASSPVNYGYTF
>-|TRBJ1-1|-|TRBV24-1
TGTGCCACCAGCTCACAGGCGAACACTGAAGCTTTCTTT
CATSSQANTEAFF
>-|TRBJ2-1|TRBD1|TRBV5-1
TGCGCCAGCAGCAGGGGACAGGTGGCCAATGAGCAGTTCTTC
CASSRGQVANEQFF
>-|TRBJ1-5|-|TRBV28
TGTGCCAGCAGTTTCGGAGGGGCGAGTCAGCCCCAGCATTTT
CASSFGGASQPQHF
>-|TRBJ1-1|TRBD1|TRBV5-4
TGTGCCAGCAGCTTTGACAGGGGTTACACTGAAGCTTTCTTT
CASSFDRGYTEAFF
>-|TRBJ2-2|-|TRBV19
TGTGCCAGTAGTAAATCCGGGACAAGCGGGGAGCTGTTTTTT
CASSKSGTSGELFF
>-|TRBJ1-1|TRBD1|TRBV25-1
TGTGCCAGCAGTGAATTAGGTACGAGACAGGGTGAAGCTTTCTTT
CASSELGTRQGEAFF
>-|TRBJ1-5|-|TRBV6-5
TGTGCCGCGGGGGTGGCTTGGGATCAGCCCCAGCATTTT
CAAGVAWDQPQHF
>-|TRBJ1-1|TRBD1|TRBV15
TGTGCCACAGCTTACAGGGGCCTTTTTCGGAACACTGAAGCTTTCTTT
CATAYRGLFRNTEAFF
>-|TRBJ2-3|TRBD2|TRBV9
TGTGCCAGCAGCGCCGGGACTAGCGGGAGTATCACAGATACGCAGTATTTT
CASSAGTSGSITDTQYF
>-|TRBJ2-2|TRBD1|TRBV6-4
TGTGCCAGCAGCCAGACAGGGGGCACCGGGGAGCTGTTTTTT
CASSQTGGTGELFF
>-|TRBJ2-3|-|TRBV6-1
TGTGCCAGCAGTGGCCCGGGGAGAGGGAAAGCATTGGGTACGCAGTATTTT
CASSGPGRGKALGTQYF
>-|TRBJ1-1|-|TRBV5-5
TGTGCCAGCAGCCCCAACGTAGTGAACACTGAAGCTTTCTTT
CASSPNVVNTEAFF
>-|TRBJ2-2|-|TRBV5-1
TGCGCCAGCAGCACAACGAACACCGGGGAGCTGTTTTTT
CASSTTNTGELFF
>-|TRBJ1-4|-|TRBV7-9
TGTGCCAGCAGCTCAGGGGCTAATGAAAAACTGTTTTTT
CASSSGANEKLFF
>few|TRBJ1-4|-|TRBV6-1
TGTGCCAGCAGTGAAAGGGCGAGGGCCTCTAATGAAAAACTGTTTTTT
CASSERARASNEKLFF
>-|TRBJ1-5|-|TRBV6-5
TGTGCCAGCAGCAGGACACCTGATGAACAGCCCCAGCATTTT
CASSRTPDEQPQHF
>-|TRBJ2-7|-|TRBV9
TGTGCCAGCAGCGCCCAATCCGGGGGCGAGCAGTACTTC
CASSAQSGGEQYF
>-|TRBJ1-1|-|TRBV28
TGTGCCAGCAGTTTCGTCCTTATGAACACTGAAGCTTTCTTT
CASSFVLMNTEAFF
>-|TRBJ2-2|TRBD1|TRBV5-6
TGTGCCAGCACCACTCAACAGGGGGTTCCCGGGGAGCTGTTTTTT
CASTTQQGVPGELFF
>-|TRBJ2-5|TRBD2|TRBV15
TGTGCCACCAGCAGAGCTCGAATAGGACTAGCGGGAGGGAAAGAGACCCAGTACTTC
CATSRARIGLAGGKETQYF
>-|TRBJ2-3|TRBD2|TRBV19
TGTGCCAGTAAATTTAGCGGGAGTATAACAGATACGCAGTATTTT
CASKFSGSITDTQYF
>-|TRBJ2-4|-|TRBV3-1/TRBV3-2
TGTGCCAGCAGCCAAGATGGGTGGCTAGCCCGATACTTC
CASSQDGWLARYF
>-|TRBJ2-1|TRBD2|TRBV9
TGTGCCAGCAGCGGGGGGACTAGCGATTACAATGAGCAGTTCTTC
CASSGGTSDYNEQFF
>-|TRBJ1-3|TRBD1|TRBV7-9
TGTGCCAGCAGCTTAGGACAGGGGAGCCGTGGAAACACCATATATTTT
CASSLGQGSRGNTIYF
>-|TRBJ1-5|TRBD1|TRBV19
TGTGCCAGTAAGGGACAGGATAATCAGCCCCAGCATTTT
CASKGQDNQPQHF
>-|TRBJ2-5|TRBD2|TRBV4-2
TGTGCCAGCAGCCTTTCCGGGACTAGCGGGAGTTTGGGGGAGACCCAGTACTTC
CASSLSGTSGSLGETQYF
>many|TRBJ2-1|-|TRBV6-6
TGTGCCAGCAGCGATAGCCGGTCCTACAATGAGCAGTTCTTC
CASSDSRSYNEQFF
>-|TRBJ2-7|-|TRBV5-5
TGTGCCAGCAGCTTGAGACCGGCTAGCGAGCAGTACTTC
CASSLRPASEQYF
>-|TRBJ1-2|-|TRBV5-1
TGCGCCAGCAGCTTGGCGGGGGGTTTAGCGGATGGCTACACCTTC
CASSLAGGLADGYTF
>-|TRBJ2-3|-|TRBV15
TGTGCCACCAGCCCTGGTAGAGGGAGCACAGATACGCAGTATTTT
CATSPGRGSTDTQYF
>-|TRBJ2-7|TRBD1|TRBV20-1
TGCAGTGCTAGAGGTCGACAGGGTGGGTACTTC
CSARGRQGGYF
>-|TRBJ2-2|TRBD2|TRBV6-5
TGTGCCAGCAGGGGAGGGACTAGCTATTTCGGGGAGCTGTTTTTT
CASRGGTSYFGELFF
>-|TRBJ1-6|TRBD1|TRBV6-5
TGTGCCAGCGGACAGGGCTTTAATTCACCCCTCCACTTT
CASGQGFNSPLHF
>once|TRBJ2-7|-|TRBV28
TGTGCCAGCAGCCGAACAGGGGGGGACTACGAGCAGTACTTC
CASSRTGGDYEQYF
>-|TRBJ1-1|-|TRBV6-2/TRBV6-3
TGTGCCAGCAGTTGGAGGAAGGGCGACACTGAAGCTTTCTTT
CASSWRKGDTEAFF
>-|TRBJ2-1|TRBD2|TRBV3-1/TRBV3-2
TGTGCCAGCAGCCAAGATCGGTGGGCTAGCGGGAGTGATGAGCAGTTCTTC
CASSQDRWASGSDEQFF